The next 15 T cell receptor beta chains were all read from a single sample in a study of shared clonotypes between healthy human individuals. Sequencing was performed with immunoSEQ multiplex PCR; in TCRdb, only in-frame clones are kept and a portion is missing. Counted here are some 2,500,000 clones, over 85% occurring once; the ten biggest clones make up 0.36%. Sequencing used naive CD4+ T cells from PBMCs. Subset indicated: CD45RA+ positively selected. The receptors stem from a man aged 18 to 29 in good health. Some clones in this sample may be carry-over from other donors' samples.

The chain employs TRBV18 and TRBJ2-1; D call uncertain. This CDR3 spans 15 amino acids. Germline V gives CDR1 KGHSH, CDR2 LQKENI. V was pared by 6 bases and J by 4 bases, with 16 bases between. The CDR3 loop reads CASSTIAKEYNEQFF. The DNA of the CDR3 is TGTGCCAGCTCCACCATCGCGAAAGAGTACAATGAGCAGTTCTTC.

This chain connects TRBV2 to TRBJ2-5; 8 positions match TRBD2. CDR3 length: 15 amino acids. V was clipped by 6 bases and J by 3 bases; unmatched bases: 9. Germline assignment: CDR1 SNHLY and CDR2 FYNNEI. CDR3 residues: CASRGTRAGEETQYF. CDR3 nucleotides: TGTGCCAGCAGGGGGACTAGAGCGGGAGAAGAGACCCAGTACTTC.

J is TRBJ2-1 and V is TRBV2, with D hard to call. This CDR3 is 15 amino acids long. Germline V gives CDR1 SNHLY, CDR2 FYNNEI. V shed 6 bases and J shed 1 base, with 13 bases lying between them. CDR3 amino acids: CASSTTTMSYNEQFF. The DNA of the CDR3 is TGTGCCAGCAGCACAACTACTATGTCCTACAATGAGCAGTTCTTC.

The genes are TRBV6-5 and TRBJ2-1; no reliable D call. The V and J ends lost 2 bases and 4 bases respectively, with 9 bases between them. The length of the CDR3 is 14 residues. Germline CDR1 reads MNHEY; CDR2 reads SVGAGI. The CDR3 bases are TGTGCCAGCAGTTACGGGCAGGCTTACAATGAGCAGTTCTTC. It specifies CASSYGQAYNEQFF.

The chain recombines TRBV18 with TRBJ2-7, with 8 bases fitting TRBD2. This CDR3 region has 16 residues. Germline assignment: CDR1 KGHSH and CDR2 LQKENI. J was trimmed by 3 bases and V by 4 bases; bases with no gene match: 11. The CDR3 protein is CASSLSRRAGDYEQYF. CDR3 sequence (DNA): TGTGCCAGCTCACTGTCGAGGCGAGCGGGAGACTACGAGCAGTACTTC.

The rearrangement links TRBV11-2 to TRBJ2-1, with a weak D call TRBD2 (6 bases). CDR1 and CDR2 from the germline V gene are SGHAT and FQNNGV. The CDR3 is made up of 18 amino acids. V lost 2 bases and J lost 4, with 21 bases in between. CDR3: CASSLFPLGAGPYNEQFF. As DNA, the CDR3 is TGTGCCAGCAGCTTATTCCCCCTAGGAGCGGGCCCGTACAATGAGCAGTTCTTC.

V and J are TRBV9 and TRBJ2-3, with TRBD1 matching 9 bases. CDR3 size: 15 residues. Germline lookup yields CDR1 SGDLS and CDR2 YYNGEE. The junction had 5 bases not matched to a gene; V was cut back by 0 bases and J by 6 bases. The CDR3 DNA sequence: TGTGCCAGCAGCGTAGCTACGACAGGGGGGGATACGCAGTATTTT. Its protein product is CASSVATTGGDTQYF.

The V call is TRBV18, the J call TRBJ2-7; D is unresolved. The CDR3 runs to 13 residues. Germline V gene lookup returns CDR1 KGHSH and CDR2 LQKENI. V shed 3 bases and J shed 0 bases, with 6 bases lying between them. The CDR3 region has the DNA TGTGCCAGCTCACCTGCTGCCTCCTACGAGCAGTACTTC. Amino acids: CASSPAASYEQYF.

V usage is TRBV4-1 and J usage is TRBJ1-4; D not resolved. Germline V CDR1 and CDR2: MGHRA, YSYEKL. Trimming removed 0 bases at V and 5 bases at J, with 13 bases between. CDR3 length equals 16 residues. The chain's CDR3 is CASSQDRRAYNEKLFF. The CDR3 DNA is TGCGCCAGCAGCCAAGATCGGCGGGCCTACAATGAAAAACTGTTTTTT.

This clone turned up a few times. The CDR3 DNA is TGTGCCAGCAGTTTAGTTGGCCAGACGAACACTGAAGCTTTCTTT. It is translated as CASSLVGQTNTEAFF. This sequence joins TRBV28 and TRBJ1-1; no definite D call. This CDR3 region has 15 residues. Per germline, CDR1 MDHEN and CDR2 SYDVKM. Trimming removed 2 bases from V and 1 base from J, with 11 bases in between.

J is TRBJ2-1 and V is TRBV6-1, with 13 bases aligning to TRBD2. Germline trimming cut 1 base from V and 6 bases from J; bases unmatched to any gene: 6. Germline V gene lookup returns CDR1 MNHNS and CDR2 SASEGT. This CDR3 is built from 17 residues. The CDR3 loop is CASSEDWGLAGPNEQFF. CDR3 DNA: TGTGCCAGCAGTGAAGATTGGGGACTAGCGGGGCCCAATGAGCAGTTCTTC.

The chain has TRBV28 and TRBJ1-2, with 10 bases aligning to TRBD1. The V gene end was trimmed by 3 bases and the J gene end by 2 bases; junction bases not matched to a gene: 3. The CDR3 length is 15 residues. Germline assignment: CDR1 MDHEN and CDR2 SYDVKM. The CDR3 loop reads CASSLMGQGNYGYTF. CDR3 nucleotides: TGTGCCAGCAGTTTGATGGGACAGGGGAACTATGGCTACACCTTC.

CDR3 nucleotides: TGTGCCAGCTCACCCCCCTCGACTAGCGGGCGCTACGAGCAGTACTTC. Amino acid sequence: CASSPPSTSGRYEQYF. V gene TRBV18 combines with J gene TRBJ2-7; 10 bases map to TRBD2. Germline loops: CDR1 KGHSH, CDR2 LQKENI. V lost 3 bases to trimming and J lost 3 bases; unmatched junction nucleotides: 8. CDR3 length equals 16 residues.

The V gene is TRBV5-1, the J gene TRBJ1-1; D is unclear. With 3 bases removed from V and 11 bases from J, the gap between germline ends came to 14 bases. The length of the CDR3 is 12 residues. Looked up from germline, CDR1 is SGHRS and CDR2 is YFSETQ. CDR3: CASSSGLSAAFF. CDR3 DNA sequence: TGCGCCAGCAGCTCCGGACTTTCGGCGGCTTTCTTT.

In its sample, this clone was seen once. The rearrangement uses TRBV2 and TRBJ2-7; D is ambiguous. V lost 3 bases and J lost 0, with 9 bases in between. CDR3 length: 14 residues. Germline CDR1 is SNHLY and CDR2 is FYNNEI. CDR3 sequence reads: CASSELADSYEQYF. CDR3 sequence (DNA): TGTGCCAGCAGTGAGCTGGCGGACTCCTACGAGCAGTACTTC.